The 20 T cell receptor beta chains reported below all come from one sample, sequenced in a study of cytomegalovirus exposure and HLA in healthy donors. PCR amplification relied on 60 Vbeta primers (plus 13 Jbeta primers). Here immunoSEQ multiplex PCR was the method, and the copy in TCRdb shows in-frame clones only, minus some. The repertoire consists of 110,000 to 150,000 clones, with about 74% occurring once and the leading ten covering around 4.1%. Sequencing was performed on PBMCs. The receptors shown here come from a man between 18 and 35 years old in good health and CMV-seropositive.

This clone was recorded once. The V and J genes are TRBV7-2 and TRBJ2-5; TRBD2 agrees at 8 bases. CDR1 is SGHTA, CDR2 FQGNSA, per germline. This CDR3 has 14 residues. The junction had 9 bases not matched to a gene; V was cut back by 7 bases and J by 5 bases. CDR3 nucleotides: TGTGCCAGCATCCCTACGGGGGGGAAGGAGACCCAGTACTTC. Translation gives CASIPTGGKETQYF.

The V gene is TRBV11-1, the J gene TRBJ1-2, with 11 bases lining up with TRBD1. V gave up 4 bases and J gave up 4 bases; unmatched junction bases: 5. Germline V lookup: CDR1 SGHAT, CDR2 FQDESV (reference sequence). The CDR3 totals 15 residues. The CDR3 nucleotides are TGTGCCAGCAGCTCAATGGACAGGGGGCCCTATGGCTACACCTTC. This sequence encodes CASSSMDRGPYGYTF.

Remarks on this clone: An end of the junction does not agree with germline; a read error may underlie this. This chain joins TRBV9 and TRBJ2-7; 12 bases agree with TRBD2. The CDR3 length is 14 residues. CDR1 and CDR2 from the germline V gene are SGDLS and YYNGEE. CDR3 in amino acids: CASSVALAGGLKVF. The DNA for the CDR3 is TGTGCCAGCAGCGTAGCGCTAGCGGGAGGGCTAAAGGTATTC.

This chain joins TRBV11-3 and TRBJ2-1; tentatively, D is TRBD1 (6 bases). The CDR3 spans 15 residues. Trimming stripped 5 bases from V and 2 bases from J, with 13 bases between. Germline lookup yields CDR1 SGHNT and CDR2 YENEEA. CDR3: CASSKSGVPYNEQFF. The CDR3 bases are TGTGCCAGCAGCAAGTCAGGGGTCCCCTACAATGAGCAGTTCTTC.

The CDR3 DNA is TGCGCCAGCAGCCCCTCGTGGGGGGGACCCCAAGCTTACTATGGCTACACCTTC. It translates to CASSPSWGGPQAYYGYTF. The chain couples TRBV4-1 to TRBJ1-2; D may be TRBD1 (5 bases). Per the germline V gene, CDR1 is MGHRA and CDR2 is YSYEKL. Trimming took off 4 bases at V and 3 bases at J, with 24 bases between the two ends. The CDR3 length is 18 residues.

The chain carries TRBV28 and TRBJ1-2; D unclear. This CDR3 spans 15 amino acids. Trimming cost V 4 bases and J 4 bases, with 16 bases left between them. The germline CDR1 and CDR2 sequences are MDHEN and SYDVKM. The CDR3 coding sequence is TGTGCCAGCAGTTCCGAAAGAACAGCACTCTATGGCTACACCTTC. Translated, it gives CASSSERTALYGYTF.

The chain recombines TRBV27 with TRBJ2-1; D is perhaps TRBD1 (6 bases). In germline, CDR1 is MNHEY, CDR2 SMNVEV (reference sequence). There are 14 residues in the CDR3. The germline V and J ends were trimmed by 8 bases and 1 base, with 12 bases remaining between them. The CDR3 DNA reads TGTGCCAGCGGGGGCCAAAGGTCCTACAATGAGCAGTTCTTC. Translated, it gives CASGGQRSYNEQFF.

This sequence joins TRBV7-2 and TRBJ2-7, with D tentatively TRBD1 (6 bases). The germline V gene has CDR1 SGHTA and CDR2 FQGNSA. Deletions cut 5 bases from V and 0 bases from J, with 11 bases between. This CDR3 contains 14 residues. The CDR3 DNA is TGTGCCAGCAGCGGTGACAGGTACTCCTACGAGCAGTACTTC. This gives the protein CASSGDRYSYEQYF. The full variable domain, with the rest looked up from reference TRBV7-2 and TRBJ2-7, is GAGVSQSPSNKVTEKGKDVELRCDPISGHTALYWYRQSLGQGLEFLIYFQGNSAPDKSGLPSDRFSAERTGGSVSTLTIQRTQQEDSAVYLCASSGDRYSYEQYFGPGTRLTVT.

CDR3 DNA: TGTGCCAGCAGTGAAAGGACAGGGGGCCACAATGAGCAGTTCTTC. This encodes CASSERTGGHNEQFF. The chain combines TRBV2 with TRBJ2-1, with 11 bases that match TRBD1. This CDR3 contains 15 residues. The V gene end was trimmed by 2 bases and the J gene end by 5 bases; junction bases not matched to a gene: 2. Germline V lookup: CDR1 SNHLY, CDR2 FYNNEI.

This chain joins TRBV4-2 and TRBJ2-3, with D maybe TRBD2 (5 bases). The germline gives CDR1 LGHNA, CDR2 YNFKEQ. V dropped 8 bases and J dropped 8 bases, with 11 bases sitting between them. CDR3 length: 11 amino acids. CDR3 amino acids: CASSLEGTQYF. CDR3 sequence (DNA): TGTGCCAGCTCCCTCGAGGGTACGCAGTATTTT.

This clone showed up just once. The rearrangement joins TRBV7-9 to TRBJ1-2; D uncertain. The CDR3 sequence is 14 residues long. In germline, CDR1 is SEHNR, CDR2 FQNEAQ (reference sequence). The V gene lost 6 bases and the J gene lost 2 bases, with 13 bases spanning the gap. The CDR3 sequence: CASRPKYRNYGYTF. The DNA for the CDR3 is TGTGCCAGCAGACCGAAATACAGAAACTATGGCTACACCTTC.

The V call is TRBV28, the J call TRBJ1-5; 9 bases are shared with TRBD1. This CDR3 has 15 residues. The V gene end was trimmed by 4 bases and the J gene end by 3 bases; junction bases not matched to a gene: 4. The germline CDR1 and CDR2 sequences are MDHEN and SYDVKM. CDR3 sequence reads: CASSSGTGTNQPQHF. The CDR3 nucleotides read TGTGCCAGCAGTTCCGGGACAGGGACCAATCAGCCCCAGCATTTT.

CDR3 in DNA: TGCGCCAGCAGCCCCCAGGGATCTGGCTACACCTTC. Its protein is CASSPQGSGYTF. The J gene is TRBJ1-2, the V gene TRBV5-1; possibly TRBD1 for D (5 bases). Germline values: CDR1 SGHRS, CDR2 YFSETQ. The CDR3 is 12 amino acids. V dropped 4 bases and J dropped 7 bases, with 11 bases sitting between them.

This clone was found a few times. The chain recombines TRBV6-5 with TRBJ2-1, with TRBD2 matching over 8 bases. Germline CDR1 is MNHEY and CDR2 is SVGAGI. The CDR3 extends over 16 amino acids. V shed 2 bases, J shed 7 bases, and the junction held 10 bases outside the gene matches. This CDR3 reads CASSYSGSLWENEQFF. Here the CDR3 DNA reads TGTGCCAGCAGTTACAGCGGGAGCCTCTGGGAAAATGAGCAGTTCTTC.

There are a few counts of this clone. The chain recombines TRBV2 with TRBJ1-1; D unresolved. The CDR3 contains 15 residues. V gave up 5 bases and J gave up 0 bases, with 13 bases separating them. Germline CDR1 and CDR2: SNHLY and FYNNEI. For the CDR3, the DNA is TGTGCCAGCAGTCCCACTGGGAGAATGAACACTGAAGCTTTCTTT. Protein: CASSPTGRMNTEAFF.

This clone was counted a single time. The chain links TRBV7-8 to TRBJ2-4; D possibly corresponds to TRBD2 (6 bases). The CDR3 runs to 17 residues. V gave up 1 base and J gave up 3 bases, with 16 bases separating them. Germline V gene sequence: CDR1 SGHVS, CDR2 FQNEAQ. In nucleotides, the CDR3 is TGTGCCAGCAGCTTAGGCCGGGACCGGAGGGGCAAAAACATTCAGTACTTC. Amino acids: CASSLGRDRRGKNIQYF.

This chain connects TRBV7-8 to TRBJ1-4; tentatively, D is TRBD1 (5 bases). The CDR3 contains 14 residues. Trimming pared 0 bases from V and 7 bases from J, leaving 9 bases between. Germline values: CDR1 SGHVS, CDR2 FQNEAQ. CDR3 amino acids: CASSLARVGEKLFF. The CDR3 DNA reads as TGTGCCAGCAGCTTAGCCAGGGTCGGTGAAAAACTGTTTTTT.

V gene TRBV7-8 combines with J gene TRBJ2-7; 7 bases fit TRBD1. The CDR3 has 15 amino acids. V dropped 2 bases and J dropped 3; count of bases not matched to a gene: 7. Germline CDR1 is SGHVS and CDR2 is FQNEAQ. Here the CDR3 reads CASSLIETGLYEQYF. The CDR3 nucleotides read TGTGCCAGCAGCTTAATCGAGACAGGGCTCTACGAGCAGTACTTC. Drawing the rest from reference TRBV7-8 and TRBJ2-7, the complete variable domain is GAGVSQSPRYKVAKRGQDVALRCDPISGHVSLFWYQQALGQGPEFLTYFQNEAQLDKSGLPSDRFFAERPEGSVSTLKIQRTQQEDSAVYLCASSLIETGLYEQYFGPGTRLTVT.

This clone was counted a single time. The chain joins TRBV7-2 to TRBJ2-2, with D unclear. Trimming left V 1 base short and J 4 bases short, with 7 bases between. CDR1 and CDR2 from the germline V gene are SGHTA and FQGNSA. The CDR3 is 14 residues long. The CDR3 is CASSLEQLTGELFF. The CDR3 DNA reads TGTGCCAGCAGCTTAGAACAGCTCACCGGGGAGCTGTTTTTT.

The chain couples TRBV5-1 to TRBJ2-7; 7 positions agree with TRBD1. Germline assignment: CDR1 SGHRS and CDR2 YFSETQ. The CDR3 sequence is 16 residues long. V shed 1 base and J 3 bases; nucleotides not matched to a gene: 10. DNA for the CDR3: TGCGCCAGCAGCTTGTCCGGGACAGCAAACTTCTACGAGCAGTACTTC. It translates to CASSLSGTANFYEQYF.